The rows below give T cell receptor beta chains drawn from one sample of a study of Ad26.COV2.S vaccination and SARS-CoV-2 variants. Some clones are missing from TCRdb's copy, which holds only in-frame ones; the method was immunoSEQ multiplex PCR. Here the sample spans under 600,000 clones, approximately 90% being singletons. The material was peripheral blood, obtained in a trial of Ad26.COV2.S vaccine versus placebo. The source is a person between 18 and 65 years old who received the Ad26.COV2.S COVID-19 vaccine or a placebo. CDR3s include the opening cysteine and the closing phenylalanine or tryptophan. Fields, in order: CDR3 length, J gene, clone size, V gene, D gene, CDR3 DNA, CDR3 protein. D genes are given only for firm matches. The size entry is marked missing in some rows and otherwise reads once, few, many or a size class.

len: 15; j_gene: TRBJ1-2; abundance: .; v_gene: TRBV3-1/TRBV3-2; d_gene: TRBD1; CDR3nt: TGTGCCAGCAGCCCTTCGGCACAGGGGGCTTTTGGCTACACCTTC; CDR3aa: CASSPSAQGAFGYTF
len: 15; j_gene: TRBJ2-1; abundance: .; v_gene: TRBV9; d_gene: .; CDR3nt: TGTGCCAGCAGCGTAGGAAGGCCACAGTACAATGAGCAGTTCTTC; CDR3aa: CASSVGRPQYNEQFF
len: 14; j_gene: TRBJ1-4; abundance: .; v_gene: TRBV5-4; d_gene: .; CDR3nt: TGTGCCAGCAGCCGCGGGGGGCCGGGGGAAAAACTGTTTTTT; CDR3aa: CASSRGGPGEKLFF
len: 14; j_gene: TRBJ2-3; abundance: .; v_gene: TRBV27; d_gene: TRBD2; CDR3nt: TGTGCCAGCAAACTAGCGGGGTCCACAGATACGCAGTATTTT; CDR3aa: CASKLAGSTDTQYF
len: 12; j_gene: TRBJ1-2; abundance: .; v_gene: TRBV20-1; d_gene: .; CDR3nt: TGCAGTGCTAGTCAGGTTAACTATGGCTACACCTTC; CDR3aa: CSASQVNYGYTF
len: 18; j_gene: TRBJ1-5; abundance: once; v_gene: TRBV15; d_gene: TRBD1; CDR3nt: TGTGCCACCAGCAAAGGGACAGCAAGCCCTTATAGCAATCAGCCCCAGCATTTT; CDR3aa: CATSKGTASPYSNQPQHF
len: 14; j_gene: TRBJ1-2; abundance: .; v_gene: TRBV28; d_gene: .; CDR3nt: TGTGCCAGCAGTTCCCCAGGGGATAACTATGGCTACACCTTC; CDR3aa: CASSSPGDNYGYTF
len: 12; j_gene: TRBJ1-5; abundance: .; v_gene: TRBV28; d_gene: .; CDR3nt: TGTGCCAGCAGGGACAGCCTGCAGCCCCAGCATTTT; CDR3aa: CASRDSLQPQHF
len: 14; j_gene: TRBJ1-5; abundance: .; v_gene: TRBV6-6; d_gene: .; CDR3nt: TGTGCCAGCACTGCCGGCGGGCCTGATCAGCCCCAGCATTTT; CDR3aa: CASTAGGPDQPQHF
len: 16; j_gene: TRBJ1-2; abundance: .; v_gene: TRBV28; d_gene: .; CDR3nt: TGTGCCAGCAGTTCGTCCCAATCAGGGACTAACTATGGCTACACCTTC; CDR3aa: CASSSSQSGTNYGYTF
len: 14; j_gene: TRBJ1-1; abundance: .; v_gene: TRBV4-1; d_gene: .; CDR3nt: TGCGCCAGCAGCACCGGGATTATGAACACTGAAGCTTTCTTT; CDR3aa: CASSTGIMNTEAFF
len: 13; j_gene: TRBJ1-5; abundance: .; v_gene: TRBV30; d_gene: .; CDR3nt: TGTGCCTGGGCGGTAGGGGCGGGACAGCCCCAGCATTTT; CDR3aa: CAWAVGAGQPQHF
len: 15; j_gene: TRBJ2-5; abundance: .; v_gene: TRBV3-1/TRBV3-2; d_gene: TRBD1; CDR3nt: TGTGCCAGCAGCACAGTGGGACAGACACAAGAGACCCAGTACTTC; CDR3aa: CASSTVGQTQETQYF
len: 17; j_gene: TRBJ2-6; abundance: .; v_gene: TRBV19; d_gene: TRBD1; CDR3nt: TGTGCCAGTAGTAGGGACAGGGGGCTGGCTGGGGCCAACGTCCTGACTTTC; CDR3aa: CASSRDRGLAGANVLTF
len: 12; j_gene: TRBJ1-4; abundance: .; v_gene: TRBV14; d_gene: .; CDR3nt: TGTGCCAGCAGCCAAGACAGAAGAGGACTGTTTTTT; CDR3aa: CASSQDRRGLFF
len: 14; j_gene: TRBJ2-1; abundance: .; v_gene: TRBV25-1; d_gene: TRBD1; CDR3nt: TGTGCCACCCAGGACAGGGGCTCCTACAATGAGCAGTTCTTC; CDR3aa: CATQDRGSYNEQFF
len: 13; j_gene: TRBJ2-1; abundance: .; v_gene: TRBV5-1; d_gene: TRBD1; CDR3nt: TGCGCCAGCAGCTGGACAGGGTTGGATGAGCAGTTCTTC; CDR3aa: CASSWTGLDEQFF
len: 17; j_gene: TRBJ2-5; abundance: .; v_gene: TRBV4-1; d_gene: TRBD2; CDR3nt: TGCGCCAGCAGCCAAGAGGGCACTAGCGGATACCAAGAGACCCAGTACTTC; CDR3aa: CASSQEGTSGYQETQYF
len: 20; j_gene: TRBJ1-1; abundance: .; v_gene: TRBV28; d_gene: .; CDR3nt: TGTGCCAGCAGTTCCTCCCGTTTTCAGTGGATTAGGGGGATGAACACTGAAGCTTTCTTT; CDR3aa: CASSSSRFQWIRGMNTEAFF
len: 14; j_gene: TRBJ2-1; abundance: .; v_gene: TRBV6-5; d_gene: .; CDR3nt: TGTGCCAGCAGCCCCCCGGGGTCCTACAATGAGCAGTTCTTC; CDR3aa: CASSPPGSYNEQFF
len: 15; j_gene: TRBJ2-3; abundance: .; v_gene: TRBV5-4; d_gene: TRBD2; CDR3nt: TGTGCCAGCAGCCCGAGCGGGGGGGGCACAGATACGCAGTATTTT; CDR3aa: CASSPSGGGTDTQYF
len: 17; j_gene: TRBJ1-4; abundance: .; v_gene: TRBV25-1; d_gene: .; CDR3nt: TGTGCCAGCAGTGAAATAATAGGGAAGTCAACTAATGAAAAACTGTTTTTT; CDR3aa: CASSEIIGKSTNEKLFF
len: 17; j_gene: TRBJ1-1; abundance: .; v_gene: TRBV5-6; d_gene: .; CDR3nt: TGTGCCAGCAGCTTGGTTTCGGGGGCAACGGTGAACACTGAAGCTTTCTTT; CDR3aa: CASSLVSGATVNTEAFF
len: 14; j_gene: TRBJ1-4; abundance: .; v_gene: TRBV7-8; d_gene: .; CDR3nt: TGTGCCAGCAGCCCCGAGACAGGTGGGGAAAAACTGTTTTTT; CDR3aa: CASSPETGGEKLFF
len: 13; j_gene: TRBJ2-7; abundance: .; v_gene: TRBV6-5; d_gene: .; CDR3nt: TGTGCCAGCAGACGGGGGCAGGGGGGCGAGCAGTACTTC; CDR3aa: CASRRGQGGEQYF
len: 13; j_gene: TRBJ2-4; abundance: .; v_gene: TRBV5-5; d_gene: .; CDR3nt: TGTGCCAGCAGCTCTTGGGCCAAAAACATTCAGTACTTC; CDR3aa: CASSSWAKNIQYF
len: 15; j_gene: TRBJ1-5; abundance: .; v_gene: TRBV28; d_gene: .; CDR3nt: TGTGCCAGCAGGGGACCCGTTCATAGCAATCAGCCCCAGCATTTT; CDR3aa: CASRGPVHSNQPQHF
len: 16; j_gene: TRBJ2-7; abundance: .; v_gene: TRBV27; d_gene: TRBD1; CDR3nt: TGTGCCAGCAGTTTGGTTCGGAACCGGGACAGGGACGAGCAGTACTTC; CDR3aa: CASSLVRNRDRDEQYF
len: 16; j_gene: TRBJ2-2; abundance: once; v_gene: TRBV2; d_gene: TRBD1; CDR3nt: TGTGCCAGCAGCATTCCCGAGGGACAGTACACCGGGGAGCTGTTTTTT; CDR3aa: CASSIPEGQYTGELFF
len: 14; j_gene: TRBJ1-2; abundance: .; v_gene: TRBV9; d_gene: .; CDR3nt: TGTGCCAGCAGCGTAGCTACAGGGAGTGACGGCTACACCTTC; CDR3aa: CASSVATGSDGYTF
len: 14; j_gene: TRBJ1-1; abundance: .; v_gene: TRBV28; d_gene: TRBD1; CDR3nt: TGTGCCAGCAGGCAGGGACAGGGGAACACTGAAGCTTTCTTT; CDR3aa: CASRQGQGNTEAFF
len: 15; j_gene: TRBJ1-5; abundance: .; v_gene: TRBV6-5; d_gene: TRBD1; CDR3nt: TGTGCCAGCAGCTCGGGACAGGGGGCCTACCAGCCCCAGCATTTT; CDR3aa: CASSSGQGAYQPQHF
len: 16; j_gene: TRBJ2-6; abundance: .; v_gene: TRBV14; d_gene: .; CDR3nt: TGTGCCAGCAGCCAAGGAATTCCGACTGGGGCCAACGTCCTGACTTTC; CDR3aa: CASSQGIPTGANVLTF
len: 15; j_gene: TRBJ1-1; abundance: .; v_gene: TRBV19; d_gene: .; CDR3nt: TGTGCCAGTACCTCGCTGGAGGACTGGAACACTGAAGCTTTCTTT; CDR3aa: CASTSLEDWNTEAFF
len: 15; j_gene: TRBJ2-1; abundance: once; v_gene: TRBV5-1; d_gene: TRBD2; CDR3nt: TGCGCCAGCAGCCCGGGACTAGGTGGGGACCGCCGCCCGTTCTTC; CDR3aa: CASSPGLGGDRRPFF
len: 17; j_gene: TRBJ2-7; abundance: .; v_gene: TRBV15; d_gene: TRBD1; CDR3nt: TGTGCCACCAGCAGAGAATATCAGGGGACAGTAAACTACGAGCAGTACTTC; CDR3aa: CATSREYQGTVNYEQYF
len: 13; j_gene: TRBJ1-1; abundance: .; v_gene: TRBV29-1; d_gene: .; CDR3nt: TGCAGCGTTGGATCGGCCAGGAACACTGAAGCTTTCTTT; CDR3aa: CSVGSARNTEAFF
len: 13; j_gene: TRBJ2-7; abundance: .; v_gene: TRBV3-1/TRBV3-2; d_gene: .; CDR3nt: TGTGCCAGCAGCCAAGGGAGGTTGAACGAGCAGTACTTC; CDR3aa: CASSQGRLNEQYF
len: 16; j_gene: TRBJ2-7; abundance: .; v_gene: TRBV2; d_gene: .; CDR3nt: TGTGCCAGCACCATACGACGGGGCAGTGTCAGCCACGAGCAGTACTTC; CDR3aa: CASTIRRGSVSHEQYF
len: 16; j_gene: TRBJ1-5; abundance: .; v_gene: TRBV6-5; d_gene: .; CDR3nt: TGTGCCAGCAGTTACTCCCGGACGGCCTTGGGGCAGCCCCAGCATTTT; CDR3aa: CASSYSRTALGQPQHF